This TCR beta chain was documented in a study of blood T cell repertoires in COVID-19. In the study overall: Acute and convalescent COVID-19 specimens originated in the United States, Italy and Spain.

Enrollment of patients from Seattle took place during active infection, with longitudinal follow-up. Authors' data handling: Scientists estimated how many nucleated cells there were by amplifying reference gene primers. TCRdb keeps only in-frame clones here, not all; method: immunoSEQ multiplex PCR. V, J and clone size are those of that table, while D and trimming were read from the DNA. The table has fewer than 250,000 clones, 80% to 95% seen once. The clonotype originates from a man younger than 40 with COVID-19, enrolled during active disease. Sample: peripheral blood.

The CDR3 region is CASARRGLGIGYTF. The CDR3 DNA sequence: TGTGCCAGCGCCCGCAGAGGGCTCGGGATCGGCTACACCTTC. This chain uses TRBV14 with TRBJ1-2; D remains ambiguous. This CDR3 has 14 residues. Germline CDR1 is SGHDN and CDR2 is FVKESK. Trimming stripped 8 bases from V and 8 bases from J, with 21 bases between.